The present entry profiles one T cell receptor (beta chain) with its context. Its antigen is undetermined. These data are taken from a study of OX40 agonist ivuxolimab in advanced cancers. About the study: Eligibility admitted prior anti-PD-1, anti-PD-L1 or anti-CTLA-4 therapy; 35% to 40% had some. Study conclusions and caveats: With doses of 0.1-3.0 mg/kg, partial responders showed among the lowest clonal expansion.

Here immunoSEQ multiplex PCR was the method, and the copy in TCRdb shows in-frame clones only, minus some. The sample lists around 80,000 clones, 91% occurring once. CDR3 length: 14 residues. V was pared by 4 bases and J by 7 bases, with 5 bases of the junction left unmatched. CDR1 and CDR2 from the germline V gene are WSHSY and SAAADI. The rearrangement links TRBV10-2 to TRBJ1-2; the match to TRBD1 covers 11 bases. This receptor was obtained from an adult with an advanced solid tumor such as melanoma, head and neck, liver or kidney cancer. The sequencing used CD4+ or CD8+ T cells sorted from blood, collected in a trial of the OX40 agonist ivuxolimab. Written as DNA, the CDR3 is TGCGCCAGCAGTGCGGACAGGGGGCGTCGTGGCTACACCTTC. Residues: CASSADRGRRGYTF.